This TCR beta chain was found in a study of blood T cell repertoires in COVID-19. As for the study in general: There were acute and convalescent COVID-19 samples, and they came from the United States, Italy and Spain. From T cells, B-cell-depleted T cells, or PBMCs came the material, which was cDNA or gDNA.

Germline V gives CDR1 KGHSH, CDR2 LQKENI. The CDR3 has 14 residues. V shed 3 bases and J shed 0 bases, with 9 bases lying between them. Clones were sequenced by immunoSEQ multiplex PCR, and TCRdb holds only the in-frame ones, with some missing. The sample yields 250,000 to 300,000 clones, around 86% seen once. The V and J genes are TRBV18 and TRBJ2-7; D unclear. What was sequenced was peripheral blood. This sequence originates from a man aged 50 to 60 with acute or convalescent COVID-19. The CDR3 protein is CASSPTEPSYEQYF. The DNA for the CDR3 is TGTGCCAGCTCACCCACAGAGCCCTCCTACGAGCAGTACTTC.